These 32 T cell receptor beta chains came from one sample sequenced in a study of monozygotic twins with cystic fibrosis. Only in-frame clones appear in the TCRdb table, and some are missing; sequencing was by immunoSEQ multiplex PCR. The sample lists fewer than 10,000 clones, 98% to 99% occurring once. Sequences were obtained from blood. These TCRs come from a girl aged 2 to 10 with cystic fibrosis.

This rearrangement joins TRBV5-1 to TRBJ2-7; D unclear. Germline CDR1 and CDR2: SGHRS and YFSETQ. With 2 bases removed from V and 2 bases from J, the gap between germline ends came to 14 bases. This CDR3 has 15 residues. DNA of the CDR3: TGCGCCAGCAGCTTAAATCCGGGTCTACCCTACGAGCAGTACTTC. Translated, it gives CASSLNPGLPYEQYF.

The rearrangement links TRBV27 to TRBJ1-2; D unclear. Germline V lookup: CDR1 MNHEY, CDR2 SMNVEV (reference sequence). This CDR3 is 13 amino acids long. Trimming shortened V by 2 bases and J by 5 bases, and 9 bases separated the two germline ends. Here the CDR3 DNA reads TGTGCCAGCAGTTTAGGGGTAACGTATGGCTACACCTTC. It yields the protein CASSLGVTYGYTF.

The CDR3 DNA sequence: TGTGCCAGCTCAGGGGGAATGAACACTGAAGCTTTCTTT. Protein sequence: CASSGGMNTEAFF. The rearrangement links TRBV18 to TRBJ1-1; possible D gene TRBD1, 5 bases. Germline V gives CDR1 KGHSH, CDR2 LQKENI. The V and J ends lost 5 bases and 0 bases respectively, with 7 bases between them. The CDR3 covers 13 residues.

The chain recombines TRBV9 with TRBJ1-3; tentative D call: TRBD1 (5 bases). V gave up 0 bases and J gave up 4 bases, with 8 bases separating them. In germline, CDR1 is SGDLS, CDR2 YYNGEE. CDR3 length: 14 residues. CDR3 residues: CASSVAGGGNTIYF. Written as DNA, the CDR3 is TGTGCCAGCAGCGTAGCTGGGGGGGGAAACACCATATATTTT.

The V gene is TRBV21-1, the J gene TRBJ1-1. TRBV21-1 is annotated as a pseudogene. This CDR3 comprises 17 residues. CDR3 nucleotide sequence: TGTGCCAGCAGCAATCGCACGAGGGGGGGGTTTAACACTGAAGCTTTCTTT. It translates to CASSNRTRGGFNTEAFF.

CDR3 coding DNA: TGTGCCAGCAGCTTGGCGGGCCGGGGTCCCCTAAACACTGAAGCTTTCTTT. Translation: CASSLAGRGPLNTEAFF. The chain has TRBV5-5 and TRBJ1-1; D not resolved. The germline V and J ends were trimmed by 0 bases and 2 bases, with 17 bases remaining between them. Germline V gene data show CDR1 as SGHKS and CDR2 as YYEKEE (reference sequence). The CDR3 covers 17 residues.

This rearrangement joins TRBV27 to TRBJ2-7; D gene uncertain. Trimming took 5 bases from V and 4 from J, leaving 12 bases between them. The CDR3 spans 13 residues. Germline V CDR1 and CDR2: MNHEY, SMNVEV (reference sequence). CDR3 in amino acids: CASSPNSGYEQYF. CDR3 DNA: TGTGCCAGCAGTCCGAACTCGGGTTACGAGCAGTACTTC.

The V and J genes are TRBV30 and TRBJ2-1, with D tentatively TRBD2 (6 bases). Germline lookup yields CDR1 GTSNPN and CDR2 SVGIG (reference sequence). CDR3 size: 14 residues. The germline V and J ends were trimmed by 5 bases and 3 bases, with 14 bases remaining between them. The CDR3 reads CAWEPGVHYNEQFF. The DNA for the CDR3 is TGTGCCTGGGAACCGGGGGTACACTACAATGAGCAGTTCTTC.

The V gene is TRBV2, the J gene TRBJ2-1, with TRBD2 matching over 8 bases. With 4 bases clipped from V and 9 bases from J, the junction kept 2 bases outside the gene matches. Per germline, CDR1 SNHLY and CDR2 FYNNEI. This CDR3 contains 12 residues. This CDR3 is CASSGLASEQFF. The DNA of the CDR3 is TGTGCCAGCAGTGGACTAGCGAGTGAGCAGTTCTTC.

The chain joins TRBV10-3 to TRBJ1-1, with D hard to call. This CDR3 contains 11 residues. V was clipped by 10 bases and J by 2 bases, with 8 bases between them. Per germline, CDR1 ENHRY and CDR2 SYGVKD. The CDR3 loop is CATWANTEAFF. The CDR3 DNA reads TGTGCCACCTGGGCCAACACTGAAGCTTTCTTT.

The chain joins TRBV7-2 to TRBJ2-7, with 7 bases lining up with TRBD2. Germline V gives CDR1 SGHTA, CDR2 FQGNSA. The length of the CDR3 is 15 residues. Unmatched junction bases numbered 5, after V lost 0 bases and J lost 3 bases. Here the CDR3 reads CASSLAGGPDYEQYF. CDR3 nucleotide sequence: TGTGCCAGCAGCTTAGCGGGAGGGCCCGACTACGAGCAGTACTTC.

The chain recombines TRBV11-2 with TRBJ2-7; 12 bases map to TRBD2. Germline CDR1 SGHAT, CDR2 FQNNGV. J was trimmed by 3 bases and V by 6 bases; bases with no gene match: 3. The CDR3 covers 14 residues. The CDR3 nucleotides read TGTGCCAGCAGGGCGACTAGCGGGAGCTACGAGCAGTACTTC. Encoded protein: CASRATSGSYEQYF.

This clone was observed once. The genes are TRBV7-3 and TRBJ2-3; unclear D gene. The CDR3 is 13 residues long. Germline CDR1 SGHTA, CDR2 FQGTGA. Trimming took off 4 bases at V and 1 base at J, with 6 bases between the two ends. The CDR3 here is CASSYGGTDTQYF. As DNA, the CDR3 is TGTGCCAGCAGCTATGGGGGCACAGATACGCAGTATTTT.

This rearrangement joins TRBV15 to TRBJ1-1; no clear D gene. V was clipped by 4 bases and J by 2 bases, with 8 bases between them. There are 13 residues in the CDR3. CDR1 and CDR2 (germline): LNHNV, YYDKDF (reference sequence). DNA for the CDR3: TGTGCCACCAGCACTTCAAGTAACACTGAAGCTTTCTTT. This sequence encodes CATSTSSNTEAFF. The full variable domain, its missing parts supplied by reference TRBV15 and TRBJ1-1, is DAMVIQNPRYQVTQFGKPVTLSCSQTLNHNVMYWYQQKSSQAPKLLFHYYDKDFNNEADTPDNFQSRRPNTSFCFLDIRSPGLGDTAMYLCATSTSSNTEAFFGQGTRLTVV.

The chain links TRBV7-9 to TRBJ1-2; 10 bases align to TRBD1. The length of the CDR3 is 13 residues. With V trimmed by 3 bases and J by 8 bases, 3 bases remained unmatched. The germline V gene has CDR1 SEHNR and CDR2 FQNEAQ (reference sequence). The DNA of the CDR3 is TGTGCCAGCAGCTTCGGACAGGGGGACGGCTACACCTTC. Translating gives CASSFGQGDGYTF.

The chain uses TRBV5-1 and TRBJ1-4; D may be TRBD1 (5 bases). The V end lost 5 bases, the J end lost 3 bases, and 14 bases lay between the germline ends. Germline CDR1 reads SGHRS; CDR2 reads YFSETQ. The CDR3 is 15 amino acids. CDR3 sequence: CASSPRSGPNEKLFF. In DNA form, the CDR3 reads TGCGCCAGCAGTCCCCGTTCAGGGCCTAATGAAAAACTGTTTTTT.

This clone has only one observation. The chain combines TRBV29-1 with TRBJ1-2; unclear D gene. Germline V CDR1 and CDR2: SQVTM, ANQGSEA. Trimming pared 6 bases from V and 8 bases from J, leaving 19 bases between. The CDR3 runs to 13 residues. As DNA, the CDR3 is TGCAGCGTGAATACCCCCGAGCGGACGGGCTACACCTTC. It yields the protein CSVNTPERTGYTF.

The chain links TRBV7-6 to TRBJ1-1, with 11 nucleotides matching TRBD1. The V gene end was trimmed by 5 bases and the J gene end by 11 bases; junction bases not matched to a gene: 13. The germline CDR1 and CDR2 sequences are SGHVS and FNYEAQ. The CDR3 runs 15 residues. CDR3 region: CASSPRTGGESYAFF. For the CDR3, the DNA is TGTGCCAGCAGCCCCCGGACAGGGGGCGAGTCTTACGCTTTCTTT. Drawing the rest from reference TRBV7-6 and TRBJ1-1, the complete variable domain is GAGVSQSPRYKVTKRGQDVALRCDPISGHVSLYWYRQALGQGPEFLTYFNYEAQQDKSGLPNDRFSAERPEGSISTLTIQRTEQRDSAMYRCASSPRTGGESYAFFGQGTRLTVV.

V gene TRBV4-1 combines with J gene TRBJ2-5; the D is unclear. The J call is uncertain, as TRBJ2-7 better fits the DNA end. Germline-derived CDR1 and CDR2 are MGHRA and YSYEKL. This CDR3 is 13 amino acids long. CDR3 sequence reads: CASSHRRGYEQYF. CDR3 nucleotides: TGCGCCAGCAGCCACAGGCGAGGCTACGAGCAGTACTTC.

This clone was seen once. The chain recombines TRBV5-5 with TRBJ2-7; D may match TRBD1 or TRBD2 (5 bases each). This CDR3 comprises 17 residues. The V gene lost 0 bases and the J gene lost 2 bases, with 18 bases spanning the gap. CDR1 is SGHKS, CDR2 YYEKEE, per germline (reference sequence). The CDR3 nucleotides read TGTGCCAGCAGCTTGGGGGGGTTTCTTGGTCACACCTACGAGCAGTACTTC. It yields the protein CASSLGGFLGHTYEQYF.

The chain employs TRBV13 and TRBJ1-3; possible D gene TRBD1, 6 bases. CDR3 length: 12 amino acids. Between the trimmed V and J ends, which lost 11 bases and 4 bases, there was a span of 12 bases. Germline V gives CDR1 PRHDT, CDR2 FYEKMQ (reference sequence). CDR3 nucleotides: TGTGCCCCCAGGGGATCCGGAAACACCATATATTTT. This codes for CAPRGSGNTIYF. Complete variable domain (other parts from reference TRBV13 and TRBJ1-3): AAGVIQSPRHLIKEKRETATLKCYPIPRHDTVYWYQQGPGQDPQFLISFYEKMQSDKGSIPDRFSAQQFSDYHSELNMSSLELGDSALYFCAPRGSGNTIYFGEGSWLTVV.

This sequence joins TRBV29-1 and TRBJ1-1; D not resolved. Germline values: CDR1 SQVTM, CDR2 ANQGSEA. The ends were cut back, 7 bases at V and 0 bases at J, with 18 bases in the middle. This CDR3 spans 15 amino acids. The CDR3 region is CSARPGWGMNTEAFF. DNA of the CDR3: TGCAGCGCCCGTCCCGGGTGGGGAATGAACACTGAAGCTTTCTTT.

The CDR3 DNA sequence: TGTGCCAGCAGCAAAAGACTGAGCGGGAGGAGCTACGAGCAGTACTTC. Residues: CASSKRLSGRSYEQYF. V and J are TRBV21-1 and TRBJ2-7; the table's D call, TRBD2, was not checked against the DNA. TRBV21-1 is a recognized pseudogene. This CDR3 has 16 residues.

This CDR3 is CASSLTPGGGQFF. CDR3 bases: TGTGCCAGCAGCTTAACTCCCGGCGGAGGGCAGTTCTTC. The rearrangement joins TRBV7-2 to TRBJ2-1; D possibly corresponds to TRBD2 (5 bases). The germline V and J ends were trimmed by 2 bases and 12 bases, with 14 bases remaining between them. This CDR3 is 13 amino acids long. CDR1 and CDR2 from the germline V gene are SGHTA and FQGNSA.

The chain carries TRBV18 and TRBJ2-1; TRBD2 matches at 11 bases. Looked up from germline, CDR1 is KGHSH and CDR2 is LQKENI. V dropped 2 bases and J dropped 3; count of bases not matched to a gene: 0. This CDR3 has 15 amino acids. CDR3 loop: CASSPGTSGYNEQFF. DNA of the CDR3: TGTGCCAGCTCACCAGGGACTAGCGGCTACAATGAGCAGTTCTTC. Variable domain in full (rest from reference TRBV18 and TRBJ2-1): NAGVMQNPRHLVRRRGQEARLRCSPMKGHSHVYWYRQLPEEGLKFMVYLQKENIIDESGMPKERFSAEFPKEGPSILRIQQVVRGDSAAYFCASSPGTSGYNEQFFGPGTRLTVL.

The chain carries TRBV18 and TRBJ1-2, with D unresolved. The CDR3 spans 13 residues. Trimming took 0 bases from V and 4 from J, leaving 6 bases between them. Looked up from germline, CDR1 is KGHSH and CDR2 is LQKENI. The CDR3: CASSPPTSYGYTF. CDR3 in DNA: TGTGCCAGCTCACCACCGACGTCCTATGGCTACACCTTC. Full variable domain (remainder filled in from reference TRBV18 and TRBJ1-2): NAGVMQNPRHLVRRRGQEARLRCSPMKGHSHVYWYRQLPEEGLKFMVYLQKENIIDESGMPKERFSAEFPKEGPSILRIQQVVRGDSAAYFCASSPPTSYGYTFGSGTRLTVV.

This sequence joins TRBV27 and TRBJ2-7; weak D call: TRBD2 (6 bases). CDR3 length: 14 amino acids. Germline values: CDR1 MNHEY, CDR2 SMNVEV (reference sequence). V gave up 4 bases and J gave up 5 bases, with 15 bases separating them. The DNA for the CDR3 is TGTGCCAGCAGTTCGGGACTCTCGGTTGACGAGCAGTACTTC. This gives the protein CASSSGLSVDEQYF.

The chain combines TRBV20-1 with TRBJ1-1; D is unclear. The CDR3 extends over 10 amino acids. V lost 3 bases and J lost 4, with 3 bases in between. Germline CDR1 reads DFQATT; CDR2 reads SNEGSKA (reference sequence). CDR3 DNA: TGCAGTGCTAGTTCCACTGAAGCTTTCTTT. Translating gives CSASSTEAFF.

The chain carries TRBV7-2 and TRBJ2-6; D is unresolved. V was pared by 2 bases and J by 1 base, with 6 bases between. The CDR3 length is 15 residues. Per germline, CDR1 SGHTA and CDR2 FQGNSA. The chain's CDR3 is CASSLTSSGANVLTF. CDR3 DNA sequence: TGTGCCAGCAGCTTAACAAGTTCTGGGGCCAACGTCCTGACTTTC.

CDR3 nucleotide sequence: TGTGCCAGCAGAGTGGGCGAGGGGAGCAATCAGCCCCAGCATTTT. This gives the protein CASRVGEGSNQPQHF. The rearrangement uses TRBV6-1 and TRBJ1-5; the D gene is possibly TRBD1 (5 bases). With 6 bases removed from V and 1 base from J, the gap between germline ends came to 13 bases. The CDR3 has 15 residues. Germline CDR1 MNHNS, CDR2 SASEGT.

The rearrangement links TRBV7-9 to TRBJ1-3; unclear D gene. V shed 2 bases and J shed 7 bases, with 6 bases lying between them. The CDR3 sequence is 12 residues long. Germline V CDR1 and CDR2: SEHNR, FQNEAQ (reference sequence). CDR3 region: CASSLSSNTIYF. The CDR3 nucleotides are TGTGCCAGCAGCTTAAGTAGCAACACCATATATTTT. Full variable domain (outside the CDR3, taken from reference TRBV7-9 and TRBJ1-3): DTGVSQNPRHKITKRGQNVTFRCDPISEHNRLYWYRQTLGQGPEFLTYFQNEAQLEKSRLLSDRFSAERPKGSFSTLEIQRTEQGDSAMYLCASSLSSNTIYFGEGSWLTVV.

This clone was picked up one time. The J gene is TRBJ1-2, the V gene TRBV30; 7 bases map to TRBD1. The V and J ends lost 2 bases and 0 bases, in that order; junction bases with no gene match: 6. The CDR3 is made up of 15 amino acids. In germline, CDR1 is GTSNPN, CDR2 SVGIG (reference sequence). The CDR3 sequence is CAWSPRGTPNYGYTF. The CDR3 DNA follows: TGTGCCTGGAGTCCCAGGGGGACCCCTAACTATGGCTACACCTTC. Based on the CDR3 plus reference TRBV30 and TRBJ1-2, the full variable domain is SQTIHQWPATLVQPVGSPLSLECTVEGTSNPNLYWYRQAAGRGLQLLFYSVGIGQISSEVPQNLSASRPQDRQFILSSKKLLLSDSGFYLCAWSPRGTPNYGYTFGSGTRLTVV.